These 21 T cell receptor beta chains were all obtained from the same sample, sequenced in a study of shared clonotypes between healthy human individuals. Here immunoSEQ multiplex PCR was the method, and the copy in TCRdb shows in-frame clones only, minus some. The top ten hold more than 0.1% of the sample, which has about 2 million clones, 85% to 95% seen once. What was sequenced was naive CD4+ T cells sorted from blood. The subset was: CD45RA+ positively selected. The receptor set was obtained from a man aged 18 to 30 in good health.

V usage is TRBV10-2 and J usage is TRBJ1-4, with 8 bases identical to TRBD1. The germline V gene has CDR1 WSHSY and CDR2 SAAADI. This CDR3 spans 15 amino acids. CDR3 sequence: CPKPTGADMWEKLFF. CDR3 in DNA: TGCCCTAAACCGACAGGGGCGGATATGTGGGAAAAACTGTTTTTT.

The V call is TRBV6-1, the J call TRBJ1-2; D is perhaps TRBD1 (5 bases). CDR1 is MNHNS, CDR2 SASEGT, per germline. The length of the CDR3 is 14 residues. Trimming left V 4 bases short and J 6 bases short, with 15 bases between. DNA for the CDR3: TGTGCCAGCAGTGGAGCCTTGGGGGTCCATGGCTACACCTTC. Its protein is CASSGALGVHGYTF.

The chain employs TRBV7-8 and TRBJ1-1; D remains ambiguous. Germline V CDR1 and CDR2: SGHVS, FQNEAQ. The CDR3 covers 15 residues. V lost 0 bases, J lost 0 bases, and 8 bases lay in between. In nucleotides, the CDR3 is TGTGCCAGCAGCTTAGCGAGGACGTTGAACACTGAAGCTTTCTTT. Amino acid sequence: CASSLARTLNTEAFF.

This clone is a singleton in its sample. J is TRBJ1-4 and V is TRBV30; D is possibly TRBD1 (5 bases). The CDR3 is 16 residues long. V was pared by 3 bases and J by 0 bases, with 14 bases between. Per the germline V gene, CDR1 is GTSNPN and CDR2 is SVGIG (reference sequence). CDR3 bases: TGTGCCTGGAGCGGGGCGACTAGCGCAACTAATGAAAAACTGTTTTTT. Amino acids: CAWSGATSATNEKLFF.

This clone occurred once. The CDR3 reads CASSVGAGTQYF. CDR3 coding DNA: TGTGCCAGCAGCGTGGGGGCGGGGACGCAGTATTTT. V gene TRBV6-1 combines with J gene TRBJ2-3; D may correspond to TRBD1 or TRBD2 (6 bases each). The CDR3 covers 12 residues. In germline, CDR1 is MNHNS, CDR2 SASEGT. V was trimmed by 6 bases and J by 9 bases, leaving 13 bases between them.

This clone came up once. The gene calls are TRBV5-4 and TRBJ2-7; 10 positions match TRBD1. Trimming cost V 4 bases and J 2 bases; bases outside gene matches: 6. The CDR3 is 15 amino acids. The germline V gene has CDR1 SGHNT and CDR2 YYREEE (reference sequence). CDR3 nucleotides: TGTGCCAGCAGCGGGGGACAGGGGAATGCCTACGAGCAGTACTTC. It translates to CASSGGQGNAYEQYF.

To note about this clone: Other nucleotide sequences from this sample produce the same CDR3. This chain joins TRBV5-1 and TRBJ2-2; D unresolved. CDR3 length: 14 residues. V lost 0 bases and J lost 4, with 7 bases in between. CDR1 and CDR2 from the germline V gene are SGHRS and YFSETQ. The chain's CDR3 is CASSLGGPTGELFF. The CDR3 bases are TGCGCCAGCAGCTTGGGTGGACCCACCGGGGAGCTGTTTTTT.

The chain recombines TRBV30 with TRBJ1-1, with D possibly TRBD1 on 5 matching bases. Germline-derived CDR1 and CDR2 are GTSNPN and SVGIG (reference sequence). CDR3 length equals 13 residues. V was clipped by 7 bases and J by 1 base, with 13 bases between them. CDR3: CASAGQTNTEAFF. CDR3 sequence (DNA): TGTGCCTCCGCGGGGCAAACGAACACTGAAGCTTTCTTT.

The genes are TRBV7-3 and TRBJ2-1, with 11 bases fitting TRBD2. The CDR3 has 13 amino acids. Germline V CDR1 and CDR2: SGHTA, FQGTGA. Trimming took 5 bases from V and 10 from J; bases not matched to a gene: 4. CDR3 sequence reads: CASSPRTSGEQFF. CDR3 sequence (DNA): TGTGCCAGCAGCCCTCGGACTAGCGGGGAGCAGTTCTTC.

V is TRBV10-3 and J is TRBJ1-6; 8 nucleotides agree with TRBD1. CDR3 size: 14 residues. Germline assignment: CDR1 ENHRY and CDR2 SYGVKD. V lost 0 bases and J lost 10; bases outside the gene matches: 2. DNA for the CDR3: TGTGCCATCAGTGAGTCGACAGGGGTCTCACCCCTCCACTTT. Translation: CAISESTGVSPLHF.

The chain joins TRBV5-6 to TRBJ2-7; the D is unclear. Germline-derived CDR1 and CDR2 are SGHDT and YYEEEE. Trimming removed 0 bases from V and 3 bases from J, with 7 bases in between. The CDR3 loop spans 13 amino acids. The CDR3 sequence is CASSLADFYEQYF. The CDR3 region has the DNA TGTGCCAGCAGCTTGGCTGACTTCTACGAGCAGTACTTC.

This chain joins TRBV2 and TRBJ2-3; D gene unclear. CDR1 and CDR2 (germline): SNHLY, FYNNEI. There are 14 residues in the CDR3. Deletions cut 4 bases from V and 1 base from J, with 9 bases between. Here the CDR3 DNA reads TGTGCCAGCAGTGTACGGCAGGGCACAGATACGCAGTATTTT. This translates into CASSVRQGTDTQYF.

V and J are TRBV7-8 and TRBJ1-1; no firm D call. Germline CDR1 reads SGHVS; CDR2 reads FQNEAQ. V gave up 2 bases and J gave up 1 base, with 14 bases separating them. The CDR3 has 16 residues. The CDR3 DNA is TGTGCCAGCAGCTTAATTAGGCTCCAAGGGAACACTGAAGCTTTCTTT. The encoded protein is CASSLIRLQGNTEAFF.

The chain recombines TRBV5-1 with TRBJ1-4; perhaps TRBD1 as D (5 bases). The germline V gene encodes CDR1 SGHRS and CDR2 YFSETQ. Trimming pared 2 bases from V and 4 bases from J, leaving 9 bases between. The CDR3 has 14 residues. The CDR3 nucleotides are TGCGCCAGCAGCTTCGGAGGGGATAATGAAAAACTGTTTTTT. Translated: CASSFGGDNEKLFF. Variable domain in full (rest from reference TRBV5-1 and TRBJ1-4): KAGVTQTPRYLIKTRGQQVTLSCSPISGHRSVSWYQQTPGQGLQFLFEYFSETQRNKGNFPGRFSGRQFSNSRSEMNVSTLELGDSALYLCASSFGGDNEKLFFGSGTQLSVL.

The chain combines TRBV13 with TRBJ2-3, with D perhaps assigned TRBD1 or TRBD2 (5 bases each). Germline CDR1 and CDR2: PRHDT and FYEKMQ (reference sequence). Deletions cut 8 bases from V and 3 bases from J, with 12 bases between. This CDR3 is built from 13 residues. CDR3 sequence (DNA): TGTGCCAGCGGGGGAGACGTAACAGATACGCAGTATTTT. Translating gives CASGGDVTDTQYF.

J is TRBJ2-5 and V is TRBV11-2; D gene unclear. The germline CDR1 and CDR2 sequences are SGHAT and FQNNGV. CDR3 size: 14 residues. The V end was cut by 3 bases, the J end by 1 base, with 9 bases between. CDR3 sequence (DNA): TGTGCCAGCAGCTTCCGAAGAGGCCAAGAGACCCAGTACTTC. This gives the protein CASSFRRGQETQYF.

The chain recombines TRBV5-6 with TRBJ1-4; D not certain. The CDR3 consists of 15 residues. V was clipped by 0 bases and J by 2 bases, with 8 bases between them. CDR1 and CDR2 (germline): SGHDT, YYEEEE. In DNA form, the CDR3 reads TGTGCCAGCAGCTTGGCTGGGGTGACTAATGAAAAACTGTTTTTT. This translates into CASSLAGVTNEKLFF.

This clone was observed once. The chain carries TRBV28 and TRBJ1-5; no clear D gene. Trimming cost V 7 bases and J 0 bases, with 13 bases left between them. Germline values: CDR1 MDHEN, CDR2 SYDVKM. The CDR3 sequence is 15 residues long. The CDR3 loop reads CASTRGRISNQPQHF. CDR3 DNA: TGTGCCAGCACACGTGGACGGATTAGCAATCAGCCCCAGCATTTT. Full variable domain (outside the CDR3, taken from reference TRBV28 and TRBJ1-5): DVKVTQSSRYLVKRTGEKVFLECVQDMDHENMFWYRQDPGLGLRLIYFSYDVKMKEKGDIPEGYSVSREKKERFSLILESASTNQTSMYLCASTRGRISNQPQHFGDGTRLSIL.

The CDR3 region is CASRRTGAQGMNTEAFF. CDR3 in DNA: TGCGCCAGCAGAAGAACCGGGGCCCAGGGGATGAACACTGAAGCTTTCTTT. V usage is TRBV5-1 and J usage is TRBJ1-1; the D gene is possibly TRBD1 (6 bases). CDR1 SGHRS and CDR2 YFSETQ come from the germline V gene. The CDR3 contains 17 residues. V shed 5 bases and J shed 0 bases, with 20 bases lying between them.

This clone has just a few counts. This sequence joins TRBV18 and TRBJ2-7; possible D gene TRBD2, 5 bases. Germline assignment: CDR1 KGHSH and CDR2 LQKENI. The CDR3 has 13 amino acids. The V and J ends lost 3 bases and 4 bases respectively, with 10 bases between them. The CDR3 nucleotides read TGTGCCAGCTCACCGGGAGTTTTGTACGAGCAGTACTTC. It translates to CASSPGVLYEQYF.

The CDR3 region has the DNA TGTGCCATCAGTGAGGGGACTAGGACTGAAGCTTTCTTT. Protein sequence: CAISEGTRTEAFF. This chain links TRBV10-3 with TRBJ1-1, with D possibly TRBD1 on 5 matching bases. The V and J ends lost 2 bases and 5 bases respectively, with 9 bases between them. The CDR3 runs to 13 residues. Germline V gene data show CDR1 as ENHRY and CDR2 as SYGVKD.